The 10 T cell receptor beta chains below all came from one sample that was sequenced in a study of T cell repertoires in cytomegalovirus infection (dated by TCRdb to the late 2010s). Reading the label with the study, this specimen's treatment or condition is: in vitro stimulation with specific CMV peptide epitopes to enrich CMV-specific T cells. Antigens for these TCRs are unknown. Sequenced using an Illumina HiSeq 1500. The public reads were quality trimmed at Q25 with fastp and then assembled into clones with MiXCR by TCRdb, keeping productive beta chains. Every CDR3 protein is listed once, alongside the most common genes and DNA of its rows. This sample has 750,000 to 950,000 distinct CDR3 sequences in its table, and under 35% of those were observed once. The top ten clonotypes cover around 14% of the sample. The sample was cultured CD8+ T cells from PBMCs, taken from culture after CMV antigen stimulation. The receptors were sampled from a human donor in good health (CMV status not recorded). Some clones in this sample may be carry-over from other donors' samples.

The CDR3 region is CASSEWGYYIGGASNEQFF. In DNA form, the CDR3 reads TGTGCCAGCAGTGAATGGGGCTACTATATCGGGGGGGCCTCCAATGAGCAGTTCTTC. The V and J genes are TRBV6-1 and TRBJ2-1, with 8 bases lining up with TRBD2. CDR1 MNHNS and CDR2 SASEGT come from the germline V gene. Germline trimming cut 2 bases from V and 6 bases from J; bases unmatched to any gene: 18. The CDR3 spans 19 residues.

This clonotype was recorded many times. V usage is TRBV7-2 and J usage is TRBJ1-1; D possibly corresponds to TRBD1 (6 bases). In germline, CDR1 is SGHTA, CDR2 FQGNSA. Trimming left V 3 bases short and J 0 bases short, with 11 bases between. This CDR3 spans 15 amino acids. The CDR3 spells CASSFYRVMNTEAFF. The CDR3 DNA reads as TGTGCCAGCAGCTTCTACAGGGTCATGAACACTGAAGCTTTCTTT.

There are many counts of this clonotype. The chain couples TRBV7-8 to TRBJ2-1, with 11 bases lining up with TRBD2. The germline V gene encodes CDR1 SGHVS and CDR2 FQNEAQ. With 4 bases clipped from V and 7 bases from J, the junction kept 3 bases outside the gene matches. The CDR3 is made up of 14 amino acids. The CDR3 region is CASSSLAGGNEQFF. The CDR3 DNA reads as TGTGCCAGCAGCTCCCTAGCGGGGGGAAATGAGCAGTTCTTC.

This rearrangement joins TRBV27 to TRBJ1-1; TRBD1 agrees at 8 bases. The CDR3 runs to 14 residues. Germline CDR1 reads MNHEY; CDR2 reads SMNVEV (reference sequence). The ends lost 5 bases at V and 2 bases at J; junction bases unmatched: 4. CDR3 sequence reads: CASSGDRTNTEAFF. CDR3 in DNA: TGTGCCAGCAGTGGGGACAGGACTAACACTGAAGCTTTCTTT.

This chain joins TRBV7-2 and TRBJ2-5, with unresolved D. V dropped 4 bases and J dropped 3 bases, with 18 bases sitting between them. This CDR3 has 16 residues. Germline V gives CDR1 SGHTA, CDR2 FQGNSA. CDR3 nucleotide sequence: TGTGCCAGCAGCTCCCACTCTAGATCCCGAAAAGAGACCCAGTACTTC. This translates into CASSSHSRSRKETQYF.

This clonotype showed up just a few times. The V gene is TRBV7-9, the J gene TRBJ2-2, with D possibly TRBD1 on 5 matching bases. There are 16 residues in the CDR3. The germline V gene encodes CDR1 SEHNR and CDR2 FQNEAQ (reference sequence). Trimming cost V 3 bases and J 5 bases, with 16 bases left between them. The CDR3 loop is CASSFMDTRPTGELFF. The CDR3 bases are TGTGCCAGCAGCTTTATGGACACACGGCCAACCGGGGAGCTGTTTTTT.

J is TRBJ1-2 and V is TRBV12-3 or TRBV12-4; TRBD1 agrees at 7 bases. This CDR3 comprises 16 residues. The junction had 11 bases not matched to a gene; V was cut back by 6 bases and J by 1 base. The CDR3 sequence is CASSPSSQGYNYGYTF. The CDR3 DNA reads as TGTGCCAGCAGCCCGTCATCACAGGGGTATAACTATGGCTACACCTTC.

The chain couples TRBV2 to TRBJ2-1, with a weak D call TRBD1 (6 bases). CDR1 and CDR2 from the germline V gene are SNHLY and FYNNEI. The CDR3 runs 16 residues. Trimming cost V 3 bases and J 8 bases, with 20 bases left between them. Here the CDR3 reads CASSDSPGHKTDEQFF. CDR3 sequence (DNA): TGTGCCAGCAGTGATTCACCGGGACATAAGACAGATGAGCAGTTCTTC.

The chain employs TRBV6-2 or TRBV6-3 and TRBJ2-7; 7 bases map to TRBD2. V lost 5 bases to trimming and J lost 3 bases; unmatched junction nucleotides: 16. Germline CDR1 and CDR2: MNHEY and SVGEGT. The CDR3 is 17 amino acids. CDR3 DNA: TGTGCCAGCAGTAATCCCTCGCTAGCGGCTATGGTCTACGAGCAGTACGTC. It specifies CASSNPSLAAMVYEQYV.

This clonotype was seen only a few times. The CDR3 sequence: CASSLSGTGVRGYTF. Written as DNA, the CDR3 is TGTGCCAGCAGTTTATCCGGGACAGGGGTCCGGGGCTACACCTTC. This chain joins TRBV6-8 and TRBJ1-2; 10 bases align to TRBD1. Germline assignment: CDR1 MNHGY and CDR2 SAAAGT. The CDR3 has 15 amino acids. The V and J ends lost 4 bases and 8 bases, in that order; junction bases with no gene match: 10.